Below, one TCR beta chain is given with its context. The sample comes from a study of blood T cell repertoires in COVID-19. Overall study: Sites in the United States, Italy and Spain provided acute and convalescent COVID-19 samples.

Germline CDR1 SGHAT, CDR2 FQNNGV. This CDR3 spans 15 amino acids. V lost 0 bases, J lost 0 bases, and 6 bases lay in between. Researchers sorted participants into cohorts using their self-reported clinical history. Within 2 weeks before study entry, exposed participants met a COVID-19 case. As originally analysed: Amplification from reference gene primers served as the basis for estimated nucleated cell counts. The method was immunoSEQ multiplex PCR; TCRdb's version includes in-frame clones alone and lacks a portion of them. V and J calls plus clone size are reproduced from that table; the DNA served to infer D and trimming. The profile shows some 300,000 clones, 90% to 95% of them singletons.

This chain connects TRBV11-2 to TRBJ1-3; D ambiguous. The receptor was derived from a woman in her twenties or thirties who had been exposed to COVID-19. The sample consisted of PBMCs or T cells enriched from blood (not recorded which). The CDR3 here is CASSLDSRSGNTIYF. For the CDR3, the DNA is TGTGCCAGCAGCTTAGACTCCCGCTCTGGAAACACCATATATTTT.